The 10 T cell receptor beta chains below come from one sample, sequenced in a study of post-analysis software for immune sequencing data. Tagging with unique molecular identifiers was a feature of the TCR beta cDNA libraries. TCRdb independently ran MiXCR on the PCR reads; one entry per CDR3 protein. The sample carries hundreds of thousands of distinct CDR3 sequences, about 27% recorded once. Antigens of these TCRs are unknown. Study results and caveats: Included in a set of roughly five TRBV segments more frequent in patients than controls were TRBV5-6, TRBV5-1 and TRBV20-1.

Sequencing input: blood. These receptors all stem from a girl aged 5 to 17 with multiple sclerosis.

The chain employs TRBV3-1 and TRBJ2-1; 7 bases fit TRBD2. V shed 5 bases, J shed 2 bases, and the junction held 3 bases outside the gene matches. The germline gives CDR1 LGHDT, CDR2 YNNKEL (reference sequence). CDR3 length equals 14 residues. CDR3 in amino acids: CASSGRGTYNEQFF. In nucleotides, the CDR3 is TGTGCCAGCAGCGGGCGGGGGACCTACAATGAGCAGTTCTTC.

The CDR3 here is CASSSSGSETGELFF. In nucleotides, the CDR3 is TGTGCCAGCAGCTCTAGCGGGAGTGAGACCGGGGAGCTGTTTTTT. The chain combines TRBV5-8 with TRBJ2-2; 10 bases are shared with TRBD2. V lost 3 bases to trimming and J lost 5 bases; unmatched junction nucleotides: 4. This CDR3 has 15 residues. Germline values: CDR1 SGHTS, CDR2 YDEGEE.

As to this clonotype: As the CDR3 is not closed by the conserved phenylalanine or tryptophan, this likely results from a read error. The CDR3 is CASSLGWGSTDTQYC. CDR3 bases: TGTGCCAGCAGCTTGGGTTGGGGGAGCACAGATACGCAGTATTGT. The V call is TRBV7-7, the J call TRBJ2-3, with D perhaps matching TRBD1 or TRBD2 (5 bases each). CDR3 size: 15 residues. V lost 3 bases and J lost 0, with 10 bases in between. Germline V gene lookup returns CDR1 SSHAT and CDR2 FNYEAQ (reference sequence).

In this sample, this clonotype turned up many times. V gene TRBV20-1 combines with J gene TRBJ2-5; D might be TRBD2 (7 bases). Trimming pared 1 base from V and 1 base from J, leaving 10 bases between. Germline CDR1 and CDR2: DFQATT and SNEGSKA (reference sequence). CDR3 length: 14 residues. In DNA, the CDR3 is TGCAGTGCTAGAGGAGGGGGGGGCCAAGAGACCCAGTACTTC. Its translation is CSARGGGGQETQYF.

J is TRBJ2-5 and V is TRBV7-2, with a weak D call TRBD1 (5 bases). Trimming cost V 1 base and J 1 base, with 13 bases left between them. This CDR3 is 16 amino acids long. Germline V gene sequence: CDR1 SGHTA, CDR2 FQGNSA. For the CDR3, the DNA is TGTGCCAGCAGCTTAGTAGGGGTCGCGTTCCAAGAGACCCAGTACTTC. It yields the protein CASSLVGVAFQETQYF. The entire variable domain, with the rest obtained from reference TRBV7-2 and TRBJ2-5, is as follows: GAGVSQSPSNKVTEKGKDVELRCDPISGHTALYWYRQSLGQGLEFLIYFQGNSAPDKSGLPSDRFSAERTGGSVSTLTIQRTQQEDSAVYLCASSLVGVAFQETQYFGPGTRLLVL.

The rearrangement links TRBV9 to TRBJ2-1, with 12 bases that match TRBD2. The CDR3 length is 17 residues. CDR1 SGDLS and CDR2 YYNGEE come from the germline V gene. The V and J ends lost 4 bases and 7 bases, in that order; junction bases with no gene match: 12. The CDR3 DNA sequence: TGTGCCAGCAGCCCCCGAAACCTAGCGGGAGGGGTGAATGAGCAGTTCTTC. This gives the protein CASSPRNLAGGVNEQFF.

This clonotype was observed a handful of times. CDR3 loop: CASSPPSVGGYTF. CDR3 bases: TGCGCCAGCAGCCCGCCGTCCGTCGGGGGCTACACCTTC. The rearrangement uses TRBV5-1 and TRBJ1-2; no clear D gene. Trimming removed 4 bases from V and 8 bases from J, with 15 bases in between. CDR3 size: 13 residues. Germline assignment: CDR1 SGHRS and CDR2 YFSETQ.

This chain links TRBV14 with TRBJ2-7; unclear D gene. V shed 4 bases and J shed 3 bases, with 13 bases lying between them. The CDR3 length is 14 residues. CDR1 SGHDN and CDR2 FVKESK come from the germline V gene. Here the CDR3 reads CASSPRRIRYEQYF. CDR3 DNA: TGTGCCAGCAGCCCTAGACGGATTCGCTACGAGCAGTACTTC.

With respect to this clonotype: Sequence at one end of the junction differs from germline and may be a read error. The chain is built from TRBV6-2 or TRBV6-3 and TRBJ2-7; 10 nucleotides match TRBD2. Germline values: CDR1 MNHEY, CDR2 SVGEGT. This CDR3 has 14 residues. CDR3 DNA: TGTGCCAGCGGACTAGCGGTTGACTCCTACGAGCGGTACTTC. This codes for CASGLAVDSYERYF.

This CDR3 reads CASGGLAGGKYEQYF. The CDR3 DNA reads TGTGCCAGTGGAGGACTAGCGGGAGGGAAGTACGAGCAGTACTTC. The chain employs TRBV19 and TRBJ2-7, with 15 nucleotides matching TRBD2. Per germline, CDR1 LNHDA and CDR2 SQIVND (reference sequence). The CDR3 length is 15 residues. With 8 bases clipped from V and 4 bases from J, the junction kept 6 bases outside the gene matches. Using reference TRBV19 and TRBJ2-7 for the parts outside the CDR3, the full variable domain is DGGITQSPKYLFRKEGQNVTLSCEQNLNHDAMYWYRQDPGQGLRLIYYSQIVNDFQKGDIAEGYSVSREKKESFPLTVTSAQKNPTAFYLCASGGLAGGKYEQYFGPGTRLTVT.